Listed here are 8 T cell receptor beta chains from one sample, sequenced in a study of T cell repertoires in cytomegalovirus infection. TCRdb redid the calling of the reads with MiXCR, one entry per CDR3 protein. The repertoire has approximately 390,000 distinct CDR3 sequences, about 35% of them found once; the top ten carry around an eighth. No antigen has been assigned to these receptors. This sample comprised cultured PBMCs, obtained from culture after CMV antigen stimulation. The origin of the receptors is a human donor in good health (CMV status not recorded). Some clones in this sample may be carry-over from other donors' samples.

V gene TRBV7-6 combines with J gene TRBJ1-1; TRBD1 is a possible D gene (6 bases). The CDR3 is 15 amino acids. The germline gives CDR1 SGHVS, CDR2 FNYEAQ. The germline V and J ends were trimmed by 2 bases and 4 bases, with 14 bases remaining between them. CDR3 nucleotides: TGTGCCAGCAGCTTACCAGGGGTGGGTGGCACTGAAGCTTTCTTT. This gives the protein CASSLPGVGGTEAFF.

The rearrangement joins TRBV20-1 to TRBJ2-7; 11 bases agree with TRBD2. CDR1 and CDR2 from the germline V gene are DFQATT and SNEGSKA (reference sequence). This CDR3 region has 14 residues. J was trimmed by 5 bases and V by 7 bases; bases with no gene match: 10. For the CDR3, the DNA is TGCAGTGGCCCGTTACTAGCGGGAGCAGACGAGCAGTACTTC. Encoded protein: CSGPLLAGADEQYF.

This chain uses TRBV11-1 with TRBJ2-1, with 10 bases that match TRBD2. With V trimmed by 3 bases and J by 4 bases, 6 bases remained unmatched. Germline V lookup: CDR1 SGHAT, CDR2 FQDESV (reference sequence). The CDR3 is 16 amino acids. CDR3 in amino acids: CASSFGASGGYNEQFF. As DNA, the CDR3 is TGTGCCAGCAGCTTCGGGGCTAGCGGGGGTTACAATGAGCAGTTCTTC.

J is TRBJ2-2 and V is TRBV29-1, with a possible D match to TRBD2 (6 bases). CDR1 and CDR2 (germline): SQVTM, ANQGSEA. This CDR3 has 14 amino acids. The CDR3 DNA sequence: TGCACCTATCAAAGGGGAGGGAACACCGGGGAGCTGTTTTTT. Translating it yields CTYQRGGNTGELFF.

This clonotype was seen repeatedly, ten times or more. The V and J genes are TRBV19 and TRBJ1-2, with no clear D. Germline values: CDR1 LNHDA, CDR2 SQIVND (reference sequence). Trimming pared 0 bases from V and 1 base from J, leaving 3 bases between. The CDR3 has 13 amino acids. The CDR3 here is CASSIEGNYGYTF. CDR3 sequence (DNA): TGTGCCAGTAGTATAGAGGGTAACTATGGCTACACCTTC. Drawing the rest from reference TRBV19 and TRBJ1-2, the complete variable domain is DGGITQSPKYLFRKEGQNVTLSCEQNLNHDAMYWYRQDPGQGLRLIYYSQIVNDFQKGDIAEGYSVSREKKESFPLTVTSAQKNPTAFYLCASSIEGNYGYTFGSGTRLTVV.

This chain links TRBV23-1 with TRBJ2-5, with a possible D match to TRBD2 (7 bases). TRBV23-1 is labeled an ORF, and its function is uncertain. Trimming took off 2 bases at V and 2 bases at J, with 21 bases between the two ends. This CDR3 has 18 residues. The CDR3 DNA is TGCGCCAGCAGTCAACCCCGGATGGGGGAGGGGGTTCAAGAGACCCAGTACTTC. Amino acid sequence: CASSQPRMGEGVQETQYF.

The chain couples TRBV6-1 to TRBJ1-3; a weak D match, TRBD1 (5 bases). V gave up 5 bases and J gave up 0 bases, with 11 bases separating them. Germline values: CDR1 MNHNS, CDR2 SASEGT. The CDR3 contains 15 residues. The CDR3 DNA reads TGTGCCAGCAGTTCCTTCGGGGGCTCTGGAAACACCATATATTTT. This translates into CASSSFGGSGNTIYF.

This chain joins TRBV7-2 and TRBJ2-7; 8 nucleotides align to TRBD1. The CDR3 covers 14 residues. J lost 3 bases, V lost 3 bases, and 4 bases had no gene match. CDR1 SGHTA and CDR2 FQGNSA come from the germline V gene. CDR3 sequence (DNA): TGTGCCAGCAGCTTCTTTGGGACAGGCTACGAGCAGTACTTC. It encodes CASSFFGTGYEQYF.